Given below is one TCR beta chain in context. Its specificity is unknown. The sample belongs to a study of T cell clonotyping in hematopoietic cell transplantation. J was trimmed by 5 bases and V by 7 bases; bases with no gene match: 11. From germline, CDR1 is MNHNY and CDR2 SVGAGI (reference sequence). The CDR3 runs to 15 residues. Overall study findings and caveats: At the given depth, recipient repertoires were over 95% de novo clonotypes. Broader posttransplant TCR repertoire diversity was predicted by graft donor and pretransplant recipient Inverse Simpson Index values.

Profiling relied on immunoSEQ multiplex PCR, and the TCRdb table lists in-frame clones only, not all of them. Of about 10,000 clones listed, approximately 77% were seen once; the top ten hold about 8.5%. This receptor was taken from a female patient between 35 and 55 years old who had an allogeneic stem cell transplant from a related donor, so T cells may come from the graft donor. Some clones in this sample may be carry-over from other donors' samples. The specimen was PBMCs, collected 30 days after allogeneic stem cell transplant. This sequence joins TRBV6-6 and TRBJ1-2; TRBD1 matches 9 bases. In DNA, the CDR3 is TGTGCCAGCACAAATTACCGGGACAGGGATTATGGCTACACCTTC. It codes for CASTNYRDRDYGYTF.